A single sample gave rise to the 19 T cell receptor beta chains below, sequenced in a study of cytomegalovirus exposure and HLA in healthy donors. In the PCR, 60 Vbeta and 13 Jbeta primers were used. Sequencing used immunoSEQ multiplex PCR; TCRdb keeps in-frame clones, though not all of them. The sample has around 150,000 clones, 80% seen once. Sequencing was done on a sample of PBMCs. These receptors were taken from a young man in good health.

The V call is TRBV19, the J call TRBJ2-2, with TRBD2 matching over 9 bases. This CDR3 has 17 residues. Germline CDR1 and CDR2: LNHDA and SQIVND (reference sequence). Trimming removed 9 bases from V and 5 bases from J; junction bases left unmatched: 16. The DNA of the CDR3 is TGTGCCAGCCGCGTGGGTAGCGGGAGACCGGGGACCGGGGAGCTGTTTTTT. Translating gives CASRVGSGRPGTGELFF.

Details on this clone: This same CDR3 is encoded by further DNA sequences in the sample. The V call is TRBV5-1, the J call TRBJ2-5; 7 bases fit TRBD1. This CDR3 is 14 amino acids long. J was trimmed by 1 base and V by 4 bases; bases with no gene match: 4. Germline V gene sequence: CDR1 SGHRS, CDR2 YFSETQ. CDR3 coding DNA: TGCGCCAGCAGCAGTGGGACAGTCCAAGAGACCCAGTACTTC. It encodes CASSSGTVQETQYF.

Here the CDR3 reads CASSLEDTQYF. CDR3 DNA: TGTGCCAGCAGCTTGGAGGATACGCAGTATTTT. The chain employs TRBV7-9 and TRBJ2-3; no clear D. The ends were cut back, 3 bases at V and 6 bases at J, with 4 bases in the middle. CDR3 size: 11 residues. The germline V gene has CDR1 SEHNR and CDR2 FQNEAQ (reference sequence).

The V and J genes are TRBV13 and TRBJ2-1, with D maybe TRBD2 (6 bases). There are 13 residues in the CDR3. Germline V gene lookup returns CDR1 PRHDT and CDR2 FYEKMQ (reference sequence). V was cut by 5 bases and J by 5 bases, with 10 bases left in between. DNA of the CDR3: TGTGCCAGCAGCCCGCGGGGAGACAATGAGCAGTTCTTC. It encodes CASSPRGDNEQFF. The complete variable domain, with remaining parts taken from reference TRBV13 and TRBJ2-1, reads AAGVIQSPRHLIKEKRETATLKCYPIPRHDTVYWYQQGPGQDPQFLISFYEKMQSDKGSIPDRFSAQQFSDYHSELNMSSLELGDSALYFCASSPRGDNEQFFGPGTRLTVL.

The count of this clone is one. V is TRBV15 and J is TRBJ2-1; tentative D call: TRBD2 (5 bases). The length of the CDR3 is 14 residues. Germline-derived CDR1 and CDR2 are LNHNV and YYDKDF (reference sequence). V lost 2 bases, J lost 10 bases, and 15 bases lay in between. The CDR3 sequence is CATSRNELGREQFF. For the CDR3, the DNA is TGTGCCACCAGCAGAAATGAACTAGGGCGGGAGCAGTTCTTC.

J is TRBJ2-7 and V is TRBV27, with D perhaps TRBD1 (5 bases). Per germline, CDR1 MNHEY and CDR2 SMNVEV (reference sequence). The CDR3 runs to 13 residues. Trimming took 5 bases from V and 3 from J, leaving 11 bases between them. The CDR3 DNA reads TGTGCCAGCAGTACAAGACAGTACTACGAGCAGTACTTC. Translating gives CASSTRQYYEQYF.

The chain couples TRBV19 to TRBJ1-5; D is uncertain. The CDR3 extends over 14 amino acids. Germline V gene data show CDR1 as LNHDA and CDR2 as SQIVND (reference sequence). Trimming cost V 8 bases and J 2 bases, with 13 bases left between them. This chain's CDR3 is CASFRTGGNQPQHF. The CDR3 bases are TGTGCCAGTTTCAGGACGGGAGGCAATCAGCCCCAGCATTTT.

The V call is TRBV9, the J call TRBJ2-2, with 8 bases identical to TRBD2. This CDR3 contains 16 residues. Germline trimming cut 3 bases from V and 1 base from J; bases unmatched to any gene: 5. CDR1 and CDR2 from the germline V gene are SGDLS and YYNGEE. The CDR3 region is CASSASGRWNTGELFF. CDR3 nucleotides: TGTGCCAGCAGCGCCAGCGGGAGATGGAACACCGGGGAGCTGTTTTTT.

V usage is TRBV6-1 and J usage is TRBJ1-3; D unclear. This CDR3 contains 13 residues. CDR1 MNHNS and CDR2 SASEGT come from the germline V gene. Trimming shortened V by 6 bases and J by 0 bases, and 6 bases separated the two germline ends. CDR3: CASRTSSGNTIYF. The CDR3 bases are TGTGCCAGCAGGACATCCTCTGGAAACACCATATATTTT.

The chain carries TRBV7-3 and TRBJ2-1; a possible D gene is TRBD1 (6 bases). Germline loops: CDR1 SGHTA, CDR2 FQGTGA. The V and J ends lost 4 bases and 9 bases respectively, with 16 bases between them. The CDR3 totals 14 residues. The CDR3 protein is CASSSEQGTSEQFF. CDR3 bases: TGTGCCAGCAGCTCAGAGCAGGGGACCAGTGAGCAGTTCTTC. The complete variable domain, with remaining parts taken from reference TRBV7-3 and TRBJ2-1, reads GAGVSQTPSNKVTEKGKYVELRCDPISGHTALYWYRQSLGQGPEFLIYFQGTGAADDSGLPNDRFFAVRPEGSVSTLKIQRTERGDSAVYLCASSSEQGTSEQFFGPGTRLTVL.

This chain links TRBV6-5 with TRBJ2-5; no clear D. The last part of the DNA fits TRBJ2-7 better; the J call may be wrong. Per germline, CDR1 MNHEY and CDR2 SVGAGI. The CDR3 has 13 residues. CDR3 DNA: TGTGCCAGCAGTTACTCTAGCTCCTACGAGCAGTACTTC. Translated, it gives CASSYSSSYEQYF.

This clone came up a few times. CDR3 region: CASSASAGGYEQYF. CDR3 DNA sequence: TGTGCCAGCAGCGCCTCTGCGGGAGGGTACGAGCAGTACTTC. V and J are TRBV2 and TRBJ2-7, with 9 bases fitting TRBD2. Germline V gene data show CDR1 as SNHLY and CDR2 as FYNNEI. V was pared by 6 bases and J by 4 bases, with 7 bases of the junction left unmatched. CDR3 size: 14 residues.

This clone was seen only once. The V gene is TRBV6-6, the J gene TRBJ2-1, with unresolved D. The germline V gene encodes CDR1 MNHNY and CDR2 SVGAGI (reference sequence). The V end was cut by 0 bases, the J end by 0 bases, with 9 bases between. The CDR3 has 16 residues. CDR3 bases: TGTGCCAGCAGTTACTCGGCGGTGAGCTCCTACAATGAGCAGTTCTTC. This codes for CASSYSAVSSYNEQFF.

This chain uses TRBV28 with TRBJ2-1; possible D gene TRBD1, 6 bases. Germline CDR1 reads MDHEN; CDR2 reads SYDVKM. The CDR3 is made up of 12 amino acids. V lost 1 base and J 14 bases, leaving 12 bases between the germline ends. The CDR3 DNA follows: TGTGCCAGCAGTTTATCCGGGCGACAGGAGTTCTTC. Residues: CASSLSGRQEFF. Filled out from reference TRBV28 and TRBJ2-1, the complete variable domain reads DVKVTQSSRYLVKRTGEKVFLECVQDMDHENMFWYRQDPGLGLRLIYFSYDVKMKEKGDIPEGYSVSREKKERFSLILESASTNQTSMYLCASSLSGRQEFFGPGTRLTVL.

The rearrangement joins TRBV5-1 to TRBJ1-4, with D perhaps TRBD1 (5 bases). V lost 4 bases, J lost 5 bases, and 9 bases lay in between. Looked up from germline, CDR1 is SGHRS and CDR2 is YFSETQ. The CDR3 extends over 13 amino acids. CDR3 sequence reads: CASSEGLNEKLFF. CDR3 nucleotide sequence: TGCGCCAGCAGCGAGGGACTAAATGAAAAACTGTTTTTT.

The chain uses TRBV28 and TRBJ2-7; 8 bases agree with TRBD2. CDR3 size: 16 residues. Trimming took 1 base from V and 1 from J; bases not matched to a gene: 6. Germline CDR1 reads MDHEN; CDR2 reads SYDVKM. The chain's CDR3 is CASSLSGTSASYEQYF. In DNA, the CDR3 is TGTGCCAGCAGTTTATCAGGGACTAGTGCTTCCTACGAGCAGTACTTC.

The chain has TRBV7-9 and TRBJ2-7, with 7 nucleotides matching TRBD1. The CDR3 has 16 amino acids. With V trimmed by 3 bases and J by 8 bases, 16 bases remained unmatched. CDR1 SEHNR and CDR2 FQNEAQ come from the germline V gene (reference sequence). CDR3 in amino acids: CASSLMGQTLVVKQYF. In DNA, the CDR3 is TGTGCCAGCAGCTTGATGGGACAGACCTTAGTAGTAAAGCAGTACTTC.

The V call is TRBV11-2, the J call TRBJ2-1, with D uncertain. Germline V CDR1 and CDR2: SGHAT, FQNNGV. CDR3 length: 12 amino acids. V was shortened by 5 bases and J by 4 bases, with 6 bases between the two germline ends. The CDR3 DNA reads as TGTGCCAGCAGCCCCTCTTACAATGAGCAGTTCTTC. Translated, it gives CASSPSYNEQFF.

The chain couples TRBV10-3 to TRBJ1-2; no firm D call. CDR3 length: 11 residues. Trimming removed 2 bases at V and 7 bases at J, with 5 bases between. Germline V gives CDR1 ENHRY, CDR2 SYGVKD. Written as DNA, the CDR3 is TGTGCCATCAGTGAGGGAGGTGGCTACACCTTC. It codes for CAISEGGGYTF.